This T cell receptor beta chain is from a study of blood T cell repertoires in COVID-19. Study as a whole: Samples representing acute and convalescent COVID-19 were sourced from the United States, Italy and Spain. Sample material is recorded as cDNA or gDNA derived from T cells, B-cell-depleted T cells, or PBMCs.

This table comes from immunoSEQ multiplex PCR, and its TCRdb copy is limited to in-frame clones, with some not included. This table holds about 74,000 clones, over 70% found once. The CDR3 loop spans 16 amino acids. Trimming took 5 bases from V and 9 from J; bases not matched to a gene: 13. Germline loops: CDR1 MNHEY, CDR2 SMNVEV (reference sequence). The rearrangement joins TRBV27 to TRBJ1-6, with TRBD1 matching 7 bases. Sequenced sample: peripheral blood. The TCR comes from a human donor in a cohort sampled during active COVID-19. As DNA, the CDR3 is TGTGCCAGCAGTCCACGACAGGGTGATAGGGGTTCACCCCTCCACTTT. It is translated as CASSPRQGDRGSPLHF.